Described below is a single T cell receptor (beta chain) sequence and its context. The antigen remains unidentified. The CDR3 contains 15 residues. Germline V gene sequence: CDR1 SGHRS, CDR2 YFSETQ. V shed 3 bases and J shed 4 bases, with 16 bases lying between them. This record comes from a study of T-cell reconstitution after alpha-beta-depleted transplantation in children. General study findings and limits: T-cell counts and diversity at one year post-transplant came mainly from newly produced T cells.

Preparing the TCRbeta library involved the use of unique molecular identifiers. TCRdb reprocessed the PCR reads with MiXCR, giving one entry per CDR3 protein. The sample consists of 670,000 or so distinct CDR3 sequences, around 13% of them appearing once. Sequences were derived from PBMCs, sampled before TCRalphabeta/CD19-depleted stem cell transplant. The chain recombines TRBV5-1 with TRBJ1-2; D gene ambiguous. This TCR was sampled from a girl aged 2 to 10 with congenital amegakaryocytic thrombocytopenia, due to receive a stem cell transplant. The CDR3 spells CASSWGSQISYGYTF. DNA of the CDR3: TGCGCCAGCAGCTGGGGATCACAGATCTCCTATGGCTACACCTTC.